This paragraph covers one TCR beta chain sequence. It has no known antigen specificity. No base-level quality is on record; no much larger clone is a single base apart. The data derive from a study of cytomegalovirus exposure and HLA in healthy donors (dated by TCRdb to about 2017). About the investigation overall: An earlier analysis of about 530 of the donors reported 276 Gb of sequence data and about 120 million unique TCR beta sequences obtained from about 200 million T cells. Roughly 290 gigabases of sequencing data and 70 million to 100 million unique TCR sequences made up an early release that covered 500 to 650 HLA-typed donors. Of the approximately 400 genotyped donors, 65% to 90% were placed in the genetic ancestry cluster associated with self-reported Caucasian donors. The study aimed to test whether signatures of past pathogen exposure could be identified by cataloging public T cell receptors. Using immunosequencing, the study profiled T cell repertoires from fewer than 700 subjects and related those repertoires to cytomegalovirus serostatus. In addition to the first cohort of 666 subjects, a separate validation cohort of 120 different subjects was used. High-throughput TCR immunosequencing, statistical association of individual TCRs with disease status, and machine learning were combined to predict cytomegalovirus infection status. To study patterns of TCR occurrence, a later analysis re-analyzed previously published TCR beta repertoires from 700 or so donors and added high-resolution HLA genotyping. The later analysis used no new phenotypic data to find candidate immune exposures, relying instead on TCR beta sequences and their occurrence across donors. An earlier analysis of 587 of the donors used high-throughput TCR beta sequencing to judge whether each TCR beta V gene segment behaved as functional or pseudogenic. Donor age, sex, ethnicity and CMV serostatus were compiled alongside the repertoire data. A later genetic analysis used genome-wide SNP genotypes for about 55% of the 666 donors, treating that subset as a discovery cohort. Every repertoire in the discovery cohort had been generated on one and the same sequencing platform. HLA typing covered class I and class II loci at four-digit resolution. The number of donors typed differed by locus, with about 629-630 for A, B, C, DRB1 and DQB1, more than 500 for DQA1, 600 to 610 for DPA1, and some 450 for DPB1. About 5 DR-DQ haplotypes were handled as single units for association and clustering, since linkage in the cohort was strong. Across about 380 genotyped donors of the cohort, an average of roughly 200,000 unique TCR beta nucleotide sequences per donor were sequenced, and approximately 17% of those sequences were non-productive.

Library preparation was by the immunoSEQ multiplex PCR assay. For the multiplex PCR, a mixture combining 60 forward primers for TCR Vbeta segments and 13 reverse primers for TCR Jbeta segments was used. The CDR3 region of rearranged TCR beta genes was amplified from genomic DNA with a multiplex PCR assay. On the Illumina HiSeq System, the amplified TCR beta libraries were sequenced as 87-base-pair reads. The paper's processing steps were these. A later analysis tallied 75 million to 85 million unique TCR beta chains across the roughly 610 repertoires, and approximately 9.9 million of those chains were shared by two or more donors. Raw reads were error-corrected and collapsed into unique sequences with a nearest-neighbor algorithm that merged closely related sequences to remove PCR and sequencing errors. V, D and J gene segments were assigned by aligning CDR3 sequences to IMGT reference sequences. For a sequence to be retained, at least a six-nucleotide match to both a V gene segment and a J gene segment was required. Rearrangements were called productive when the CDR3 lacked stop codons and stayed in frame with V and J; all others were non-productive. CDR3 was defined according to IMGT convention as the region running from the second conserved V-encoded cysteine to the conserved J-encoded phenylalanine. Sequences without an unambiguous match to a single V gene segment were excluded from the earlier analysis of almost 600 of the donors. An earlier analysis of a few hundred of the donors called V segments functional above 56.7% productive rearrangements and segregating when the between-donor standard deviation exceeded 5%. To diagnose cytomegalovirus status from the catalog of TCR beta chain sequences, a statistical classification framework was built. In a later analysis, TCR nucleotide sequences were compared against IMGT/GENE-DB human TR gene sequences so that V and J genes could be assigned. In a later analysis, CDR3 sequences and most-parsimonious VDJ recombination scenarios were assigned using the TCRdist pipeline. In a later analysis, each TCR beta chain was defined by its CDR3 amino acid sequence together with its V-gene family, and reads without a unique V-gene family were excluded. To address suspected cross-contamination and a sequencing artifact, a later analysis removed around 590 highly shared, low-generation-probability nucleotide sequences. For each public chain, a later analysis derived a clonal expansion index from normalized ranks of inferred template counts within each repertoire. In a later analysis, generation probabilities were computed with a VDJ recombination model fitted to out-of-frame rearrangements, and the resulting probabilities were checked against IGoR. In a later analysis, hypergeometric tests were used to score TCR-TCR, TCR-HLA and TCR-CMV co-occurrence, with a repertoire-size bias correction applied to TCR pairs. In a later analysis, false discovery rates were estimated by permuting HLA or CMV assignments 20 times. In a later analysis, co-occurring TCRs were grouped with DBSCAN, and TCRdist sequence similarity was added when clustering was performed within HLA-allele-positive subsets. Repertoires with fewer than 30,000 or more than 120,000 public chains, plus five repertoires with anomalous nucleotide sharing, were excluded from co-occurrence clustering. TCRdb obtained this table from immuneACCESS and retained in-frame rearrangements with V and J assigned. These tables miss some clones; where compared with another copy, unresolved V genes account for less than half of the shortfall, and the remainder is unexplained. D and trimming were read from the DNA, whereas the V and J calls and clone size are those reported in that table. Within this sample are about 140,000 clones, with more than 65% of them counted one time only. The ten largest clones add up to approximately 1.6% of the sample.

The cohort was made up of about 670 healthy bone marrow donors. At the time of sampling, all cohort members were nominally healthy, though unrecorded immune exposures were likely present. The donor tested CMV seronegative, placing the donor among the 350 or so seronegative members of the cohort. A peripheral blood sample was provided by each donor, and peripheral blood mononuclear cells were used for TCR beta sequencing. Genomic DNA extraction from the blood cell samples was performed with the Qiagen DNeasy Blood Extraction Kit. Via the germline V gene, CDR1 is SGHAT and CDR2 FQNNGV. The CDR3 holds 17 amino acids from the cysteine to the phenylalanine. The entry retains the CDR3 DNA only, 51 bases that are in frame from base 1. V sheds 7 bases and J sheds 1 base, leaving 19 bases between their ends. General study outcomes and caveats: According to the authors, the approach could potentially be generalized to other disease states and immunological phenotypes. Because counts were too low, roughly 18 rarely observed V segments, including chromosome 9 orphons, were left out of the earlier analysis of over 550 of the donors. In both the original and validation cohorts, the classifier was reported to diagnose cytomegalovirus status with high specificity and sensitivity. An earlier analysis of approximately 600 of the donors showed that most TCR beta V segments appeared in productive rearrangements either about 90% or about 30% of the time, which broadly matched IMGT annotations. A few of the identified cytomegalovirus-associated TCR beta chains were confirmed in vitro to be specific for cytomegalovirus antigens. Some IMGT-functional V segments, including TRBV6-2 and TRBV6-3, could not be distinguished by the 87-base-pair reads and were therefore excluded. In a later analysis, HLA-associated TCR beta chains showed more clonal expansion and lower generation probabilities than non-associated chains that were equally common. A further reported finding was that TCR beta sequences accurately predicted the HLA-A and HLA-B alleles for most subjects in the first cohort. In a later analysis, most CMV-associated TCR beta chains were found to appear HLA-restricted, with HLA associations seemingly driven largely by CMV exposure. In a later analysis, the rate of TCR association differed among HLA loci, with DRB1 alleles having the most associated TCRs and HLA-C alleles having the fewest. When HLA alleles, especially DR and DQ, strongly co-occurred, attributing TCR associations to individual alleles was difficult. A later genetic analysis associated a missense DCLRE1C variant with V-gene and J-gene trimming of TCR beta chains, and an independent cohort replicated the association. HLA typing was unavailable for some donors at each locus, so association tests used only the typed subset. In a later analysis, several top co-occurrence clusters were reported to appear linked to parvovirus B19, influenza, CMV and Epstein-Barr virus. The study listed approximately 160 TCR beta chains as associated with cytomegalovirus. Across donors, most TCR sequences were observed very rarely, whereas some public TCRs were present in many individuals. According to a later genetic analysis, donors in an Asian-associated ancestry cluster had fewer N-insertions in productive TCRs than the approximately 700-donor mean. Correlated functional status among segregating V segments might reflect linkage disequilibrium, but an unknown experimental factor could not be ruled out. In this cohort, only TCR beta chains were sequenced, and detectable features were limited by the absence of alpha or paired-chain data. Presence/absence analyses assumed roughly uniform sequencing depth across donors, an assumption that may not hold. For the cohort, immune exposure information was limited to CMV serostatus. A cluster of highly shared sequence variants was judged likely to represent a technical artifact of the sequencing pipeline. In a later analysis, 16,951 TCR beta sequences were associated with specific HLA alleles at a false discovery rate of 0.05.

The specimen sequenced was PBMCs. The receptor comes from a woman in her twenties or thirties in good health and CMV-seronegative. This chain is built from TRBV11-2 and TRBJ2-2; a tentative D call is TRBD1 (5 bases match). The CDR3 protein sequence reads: CASNKRTGIWNTGELFF. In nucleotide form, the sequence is TGTGCCAGCAACAAACGAACAGGAATATGGAACACCGGGGAGCTGTTTTTT.